A selection of T cell receptor beta chains follows, all from one sample in a study of shared clonotypes between healthy human individuals. Assay: immunoSEQ multiplex PCR; the TCRdb copy retains only in-frame clones and omits some. In the table there are 2 million to 3 million clones, 93% of which are singletons. Sequenced sample: naive CD4+ T cells from PBMCs. Receptors originate from a man aged 18 to 29 in good health. Some clones in this sample may be carry-over from other donors' samples. CDR3s include the opening cysteine and the closing phenylalanine or tryptophan. Fields, in order: J gene, V gene, CDR3 protein.

J: TRBJ2-3
V: TRBV5-1
CDR3: CASSLAPLAGAADTQYF

J: TRBJ1-3
V: TRBV6-5
CDR3: CASSYGTGYSGNTIYF

J: TRBJ2-6
V: TRBV5-8
CDR3: CASSPTGGSSGANVLTF

J: TRBJ2-1
V: TRBV30
CDR3: CAWSANRGYNEQFF

J: TRBJ2-5
V: TRBV4-1
CDR3: CASSQDYGRARETQYF

J: TRBJ2-7
V: TRBV29-1
CDR3: CSVRGGMTYEQYF

J: TRBJ1-1
V: TRBV28
CDR3: CASRRGQGAWNTEAFF

J: TRBJ2-7
V: TRBV12-5
CDR3: CASGPLNEQYF

J: TRBJ1-2
V: TRBV28
CDR3: CASSPPRRNYGYTF

J: TRBJ1-2
V: TRBV25-1
CDR3: CASSAFMGPDGYTF

J: TRBJ2-3
V: TRBV30
CDR3: CAWSRRTGGSDTQYF

J: TRBJ2-1
V: TRBV7-3
CDR3: CASSPDRYNEQFF

J: TRBJ2-3
V: TRBV27
CDR3: CASRVRLAADTQYF

J: TRBJ2-7
V: TRBV5-4
CDR3: CASSQDRNRGYEQYF

J: TRBJ2-1
V: TRBV2
CDR3: CASSEALRGGAPMEQFF

J: TRBJ2-7
V: TRBV5-1
CDR3: CASSLGLPSYEQYF

J: TRBJ2-7
V: TRBV5-1
CDR3: CASSTRTGGDYEQYF

J: TRBJ2-3
V: TRBV5-1
CDR3: CASSRDREADTQYF

J: TRBJ2-3
V: TRBV5-4
CDR3: CASSSVAGGDLTDTQYF

J: TRBJ2-7
V: TRBV2
CDR3: CASSLGRGSYEQYF

J: TRBJ1-1
V: TRBV5-1
CDR3: CASSLFHANTEAFF

J: TRBJ1-2
V: TRBV4-2
CDR3: CASSQPRGSYGYTF

J: TRBJ2-5
V: TRBV5-1
CDR3: CASSSGRLQETQYF

J: TRBJ2-1
V: TRBV9
CDR3: CASSSPLLAGVNEQFF

J: TRBJ2-5
V: TRBV7-2
CDR3: CASSLTLSTPETQYF

J: TRBJ2-5
V: TRBV5-1
CDR3: CASSLETGSQETQYF

J: TRBJ2-2
V: TRBV5-1
CDR3: CASSPQGVGTGELFF

J: TRBJ2-2
V: TRBV2
CDR3: CASSLVGASAGELFF

J: TRBJ2-5
V: TRBV7-2
CDR3: CASRRLAGAQETQYF

J: TRBJ1-1
V: TRBV6-4
CDR3: CASSKGGLTTEAFF

J: TRBJ1-2
V: TRBV30
CDR3: CAWSEAGYYTF

J: TRBJ1-2
V: TRBV11-2
CDR3: CASSLEGRGNYGYTF

J: TRBJ2-1
V: TRBV7-8
CDR3: CASTLGLAGAQQFF

J: TRBJ2-5
V: TRBV7-2
CDR3: CASSFANRQETQYF

J: TRBJ1-3
V: TRBV2
CDR3: CASSYRGGNTIYF

J: TRBJ1-2
V: TRBV12-5
CDR3: CASGLGRDSLYGYTF